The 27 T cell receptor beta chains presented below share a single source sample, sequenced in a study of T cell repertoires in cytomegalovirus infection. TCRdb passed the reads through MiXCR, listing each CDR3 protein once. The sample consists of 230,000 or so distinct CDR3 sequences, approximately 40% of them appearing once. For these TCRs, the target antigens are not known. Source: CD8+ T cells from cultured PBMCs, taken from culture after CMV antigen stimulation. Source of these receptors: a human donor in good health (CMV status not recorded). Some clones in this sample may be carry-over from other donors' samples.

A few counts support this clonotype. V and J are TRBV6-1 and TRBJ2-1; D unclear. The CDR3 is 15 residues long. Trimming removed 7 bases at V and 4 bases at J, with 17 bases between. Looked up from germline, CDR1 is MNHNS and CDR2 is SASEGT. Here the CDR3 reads CASNKQRAVYNEQFF. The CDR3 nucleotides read TGTGCCAGCAACAAACAGCGTGCTGTGTACAATGAGCAGTTCTTC.

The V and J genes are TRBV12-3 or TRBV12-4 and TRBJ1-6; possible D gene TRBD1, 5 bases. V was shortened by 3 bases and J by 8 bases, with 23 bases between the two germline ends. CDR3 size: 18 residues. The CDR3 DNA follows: TGTGCCAGCAGTTTTTCGGGACGAAAAGCGGGTGGGGATTCACCCCTCCACTTT. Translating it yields CASSFSGRKAGGDSPLHF.

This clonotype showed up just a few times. CDR3 DNA: TGTGCCAGCAGTTACGGACTAGCGGGAACGTACGAGCAGTACTTC. This gives the protein CASSYGLAGTYEQYF. The J gene is TRBJ2-7, the V gene TRBV28, with TRBD2 matching over 12 bases. CDR3 length: 15 residues. Germline CDR1 and CDR2: MDHEN and SYDVKM. The trim removed 4 bases at V and 4 bases at J, leaving 5 bases unmatched.

The CDR3 sequence is CASSFMTGGIYNSPLHF. The DNA for the CDR3 is TGTGCCAGCAGTTTCATGACAGGGGGTATCTATAATTCACCCCTCCACTTT. The V and J genes are TRBV27 and TRBJ1-6, with 9 nucleotides matching TRBD1. Germline CDR1 and CDR2: MNHEY and SMNVEV (reference sequence). V lost 3 bases to trimming and J lost 3 bases; unmatched junction nucleotides: 6. The CDR3 sequence is 17 residues long.

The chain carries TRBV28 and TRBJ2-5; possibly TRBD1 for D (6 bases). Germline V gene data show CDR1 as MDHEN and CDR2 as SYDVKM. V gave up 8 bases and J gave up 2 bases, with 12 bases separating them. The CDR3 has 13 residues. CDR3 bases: TGTGCCAGCCGAACTCAGGGGCAAGAGACCCAGTACTTC. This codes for CASRTQGQETQYF.

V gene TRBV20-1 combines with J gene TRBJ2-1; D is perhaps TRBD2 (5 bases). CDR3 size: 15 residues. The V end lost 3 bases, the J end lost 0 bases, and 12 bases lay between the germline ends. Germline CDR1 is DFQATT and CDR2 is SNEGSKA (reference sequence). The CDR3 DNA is TGCAGTGCTAGTGGGCTAGCCTTCTCCTACAATGAGCAGTTCTTC. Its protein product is CSASGLAFSYNEQFF.

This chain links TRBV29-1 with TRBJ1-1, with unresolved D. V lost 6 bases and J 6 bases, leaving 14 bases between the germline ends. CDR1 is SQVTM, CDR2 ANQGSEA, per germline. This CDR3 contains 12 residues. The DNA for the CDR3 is TGCAGCGTGGTCGCCAGAATCCCTGAAGCTTTCTTT. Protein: CSVVARIPEAFF.

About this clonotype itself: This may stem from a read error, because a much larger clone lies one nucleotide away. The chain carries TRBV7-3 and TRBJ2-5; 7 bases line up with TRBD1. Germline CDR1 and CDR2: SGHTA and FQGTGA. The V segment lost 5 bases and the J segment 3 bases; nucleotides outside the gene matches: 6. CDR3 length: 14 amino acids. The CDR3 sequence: CASSDRDRKETQYF. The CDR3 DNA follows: TGTGCCAGCAGCGACCGGGACAGAAAAGAGACCCAGTACTTC.

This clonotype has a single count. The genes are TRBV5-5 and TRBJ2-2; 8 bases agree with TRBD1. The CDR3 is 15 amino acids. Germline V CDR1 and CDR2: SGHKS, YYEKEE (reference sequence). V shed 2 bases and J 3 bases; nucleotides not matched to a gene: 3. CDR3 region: CASSFTGGHTGELFF. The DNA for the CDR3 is TGTGCCAGCAGCTTTACAGGGGGGCACACCGGGGAGCTGTTTTTT.

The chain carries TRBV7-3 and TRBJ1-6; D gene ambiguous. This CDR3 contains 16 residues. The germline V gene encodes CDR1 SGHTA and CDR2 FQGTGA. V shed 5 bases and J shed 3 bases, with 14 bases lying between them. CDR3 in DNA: TGTGCCAGCAGCATAAAAATGGCGGGCTATAATTCACCCCTCCACTTT. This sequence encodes CASSIKMAGYNSPLHF.

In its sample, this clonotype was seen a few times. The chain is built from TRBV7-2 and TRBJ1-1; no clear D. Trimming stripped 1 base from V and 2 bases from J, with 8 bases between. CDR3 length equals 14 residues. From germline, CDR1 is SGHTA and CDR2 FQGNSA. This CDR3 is CASSLVDINTEAFF. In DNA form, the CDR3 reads TGTGCCAGCAGCTTAGTTGACATAAACACTGAAGCTTTCTTT.

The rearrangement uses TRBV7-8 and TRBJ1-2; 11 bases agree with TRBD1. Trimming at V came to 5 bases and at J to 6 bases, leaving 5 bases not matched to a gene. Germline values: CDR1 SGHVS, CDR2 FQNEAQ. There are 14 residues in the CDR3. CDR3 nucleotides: TGTGCCAGCAGCAACGGACAGGGGGCTGATGGCTACACCTTC. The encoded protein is CASSNGQGADGYTF.

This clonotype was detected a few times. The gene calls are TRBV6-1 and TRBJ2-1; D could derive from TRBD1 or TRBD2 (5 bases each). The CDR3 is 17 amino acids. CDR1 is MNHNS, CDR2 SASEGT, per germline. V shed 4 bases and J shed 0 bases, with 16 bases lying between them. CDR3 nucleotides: TGTGCCAGCAGTGGTCGAGGGGTTTCCTTCTCCTACAATGAGCAGTTCTTC. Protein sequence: CASSGRGVSFSYNEQFF.

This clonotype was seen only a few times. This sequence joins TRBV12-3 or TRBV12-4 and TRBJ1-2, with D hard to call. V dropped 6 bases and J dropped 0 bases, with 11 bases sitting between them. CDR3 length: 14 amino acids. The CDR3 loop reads CASSYQWTNYGYTF. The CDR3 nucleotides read TGTGCCAGCAGCTACCAGTGGACTAACTATGGCTACACCTTC.

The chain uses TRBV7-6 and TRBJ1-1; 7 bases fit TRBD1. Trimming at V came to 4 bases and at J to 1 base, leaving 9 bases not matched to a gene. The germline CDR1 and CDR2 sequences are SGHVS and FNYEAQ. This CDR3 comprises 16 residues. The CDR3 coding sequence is TGTGCCAGCAGCTCACTGGACAGGACCCCGAACACTGAAGCTTTCTTT. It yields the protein CASSSLDRTPNTEAFF.

CDR3 DNA sequence: TGTGCCAGCAGGCGGGGGCTAGCGGAGACCCAGTACTTC. Translation: CASRRGLAETQYF. This chain links TRBV11-2 with TRBJ2-5; a possible D gene is TRBD2 (7 bases). Trimming left V 6 bases short and J 5 bases short, with 13 bases between. This CDR3 has 13 amino acids. The germline CDR1 and CDR2 sequences are SGHAT and FQNNGV.

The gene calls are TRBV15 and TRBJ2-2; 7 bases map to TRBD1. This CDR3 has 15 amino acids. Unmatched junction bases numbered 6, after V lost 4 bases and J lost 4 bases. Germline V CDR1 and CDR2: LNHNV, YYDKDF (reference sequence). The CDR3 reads CATSIGTAPTGELFF. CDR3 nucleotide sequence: TGTGCCACCAGCATTGGGACAGCACCCACCGGGGAGCTGTTTTTT.

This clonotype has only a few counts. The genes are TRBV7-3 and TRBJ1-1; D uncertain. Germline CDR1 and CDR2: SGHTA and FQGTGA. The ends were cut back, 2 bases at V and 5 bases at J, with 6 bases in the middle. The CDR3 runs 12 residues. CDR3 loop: CASSLDGTEAFF. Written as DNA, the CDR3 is TGTGCCAGCAGCTTAGATGGAACTGAAGCTTTCTTT. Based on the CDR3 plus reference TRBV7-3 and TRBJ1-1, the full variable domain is GAGVSQTPSNKVTEKGKYVELRCDPISGHTALYWYRQSLGQGPEFLIYFQGTGAADDSGLPNDRFFAVRPEGSVSTLKIQRTERGDSAVYLCASSLDGTEAFFGQGTRLTVV.

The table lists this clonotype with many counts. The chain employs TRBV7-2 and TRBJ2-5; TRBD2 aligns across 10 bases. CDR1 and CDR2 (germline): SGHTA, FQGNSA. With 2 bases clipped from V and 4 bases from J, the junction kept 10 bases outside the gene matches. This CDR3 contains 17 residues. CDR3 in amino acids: CASSLFGLAGEAETQYF. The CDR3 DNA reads TGTGCCAGCAGCTTATTCGGCCTAGCGGGGGAGGCAGAGACCCAGTACTTC.

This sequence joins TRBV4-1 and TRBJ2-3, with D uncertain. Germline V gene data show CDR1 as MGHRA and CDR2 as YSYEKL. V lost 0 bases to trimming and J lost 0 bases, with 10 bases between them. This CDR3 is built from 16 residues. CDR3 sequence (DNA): TGCGCCAGCAGCCAAGAAAAAATGCCTAGCACAGATACGCAGTATTTT. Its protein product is CASSQEKMPSTDTQYF.

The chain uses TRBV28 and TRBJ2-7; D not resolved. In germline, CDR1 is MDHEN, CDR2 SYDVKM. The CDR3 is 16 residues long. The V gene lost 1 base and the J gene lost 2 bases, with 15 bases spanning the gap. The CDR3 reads CASSLSTLEETYEQYF. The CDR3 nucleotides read TGTGCCAGCAGTTTATCAACACTTGAAGAGACCTACGAGCAGTACTTC.

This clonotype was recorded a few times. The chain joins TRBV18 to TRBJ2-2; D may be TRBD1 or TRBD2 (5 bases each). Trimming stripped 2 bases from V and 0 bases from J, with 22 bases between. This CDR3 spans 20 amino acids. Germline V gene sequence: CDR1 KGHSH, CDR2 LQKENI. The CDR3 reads CASSPRSPWDPLPNTGELFF. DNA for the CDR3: TGTGCCAGCTCACCAAGGTCGCCATGGGACCCCCTACCGAACACCGGGGAGCTGTTTTTT.

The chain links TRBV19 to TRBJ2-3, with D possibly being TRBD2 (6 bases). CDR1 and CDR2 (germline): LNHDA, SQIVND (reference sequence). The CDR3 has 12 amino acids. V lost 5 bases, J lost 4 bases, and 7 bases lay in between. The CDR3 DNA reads TGTGCCAGTAGTCCGGGGGCAGATACGCAGTATTTT. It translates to CASSPGADTQYF.

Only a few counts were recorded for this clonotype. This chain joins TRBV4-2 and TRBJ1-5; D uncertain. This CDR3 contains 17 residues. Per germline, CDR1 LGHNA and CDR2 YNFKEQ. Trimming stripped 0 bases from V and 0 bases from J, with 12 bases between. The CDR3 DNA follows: TGTGCCAGCAGCCAAGAACCGAGTGAGACTAGCAATCAGCCCCAGCATTTT. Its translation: CASSQEPSETSNQPQHF.

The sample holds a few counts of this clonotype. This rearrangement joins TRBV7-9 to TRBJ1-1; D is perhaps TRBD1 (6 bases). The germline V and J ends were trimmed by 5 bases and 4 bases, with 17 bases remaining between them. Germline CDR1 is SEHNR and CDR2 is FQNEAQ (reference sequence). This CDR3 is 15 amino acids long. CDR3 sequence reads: CASSRAGGGPTEAFF. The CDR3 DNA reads TGTGCCAGCAGCCGCGCCGGTGGGGGGCCCACTGAAGCTTTCTTT.

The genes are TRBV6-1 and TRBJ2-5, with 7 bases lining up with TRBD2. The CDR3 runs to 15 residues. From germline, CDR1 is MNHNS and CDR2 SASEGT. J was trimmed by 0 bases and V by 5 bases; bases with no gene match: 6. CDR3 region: CASSSPGRDQETQYF. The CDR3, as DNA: TGTGCCAGCAGTAGCCCAGGGAGGGACCAAGAGACCCAGTACTTC.

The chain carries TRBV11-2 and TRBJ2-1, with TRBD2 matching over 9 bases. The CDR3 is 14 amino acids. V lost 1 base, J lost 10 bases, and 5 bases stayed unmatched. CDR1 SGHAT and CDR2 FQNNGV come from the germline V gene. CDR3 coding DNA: TGTGCCAGCAGCTTAGTAGCGGGGGCGGAAGAGCAGTTCTTC. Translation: CASSLVAGAEEQFF.